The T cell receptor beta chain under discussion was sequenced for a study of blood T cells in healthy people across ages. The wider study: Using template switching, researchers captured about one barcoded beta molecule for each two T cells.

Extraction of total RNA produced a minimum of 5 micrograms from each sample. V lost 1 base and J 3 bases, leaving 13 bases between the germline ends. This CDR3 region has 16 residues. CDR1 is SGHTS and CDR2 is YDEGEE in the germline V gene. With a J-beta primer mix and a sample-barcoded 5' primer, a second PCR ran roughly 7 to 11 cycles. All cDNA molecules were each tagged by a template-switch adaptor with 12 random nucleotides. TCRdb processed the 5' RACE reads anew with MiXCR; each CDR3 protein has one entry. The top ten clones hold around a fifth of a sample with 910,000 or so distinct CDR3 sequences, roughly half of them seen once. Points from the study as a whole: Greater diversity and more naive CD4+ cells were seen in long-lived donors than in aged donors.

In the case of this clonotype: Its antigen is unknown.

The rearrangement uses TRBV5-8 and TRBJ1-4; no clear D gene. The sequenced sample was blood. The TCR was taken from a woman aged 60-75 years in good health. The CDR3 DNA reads TGTGCCAGCAGCTTGTGGGGTGCCCCGGCTAATGAAAAACTGTTTTTT. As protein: CASSLWGAPANEKLFF.